The TCR beta chain described here comes from a study of cytomegalovirus exposure and HLA in healthy donors. PCR used 60 Vbeta primers and 13 Jbeta primers. Generated by immunoSEQ multiplex PCR, the TCRdb table keeps only in-frame clones and is missing some. Here the sample spans about 93,000 clones, 78% being singletons. This sequence originates from a woman aged 40-49 years in good health and CMV-seronegative. Sequencing input: PBMCs.

The CDR3 is CASSWDSRGTDTQYF. The CDR3 DNA is TGTGCCAGCAGCTGGGACTCACGGGGGACTGATACGCAGTATTTT. The V call is TRBV11-2, the J call TRBJ2-3; possibly TRBD2 for D (6 bases). V was pared by 4 bases and J by 6 bases, with 17 bases between. The CDR3 contains 15 residues. From germline, CDR1 is SGHAT and CDR2 FQNNGV. Combining the CDR3 with reference TRBV11-2 and TRBJ2-3 gives the whole variable domain EAGVAQSPRYKIIEKRQSVAFWCNPISGHATLYWYQQILGQGPKLLIQFQNNGVVDDSQLPKDRFSAERLKGVDSTLKIQPAKLEDSAVYLCASSWDSRGTDTQYFGPGTRLTVL.